The sequence of this T cell receptor (beta chain) was determined in a study of T cells in Graves' hyperthyroidism and ophthalmopathy. Template material for amplifying TCR beta CDR3 regions consisted of RNA transcripts. The TCR CDR3 was amplified in a first-round RT-PCR using the HTBI primer set. Using its own MiXCR run on the multiplex PCR reads, TCRdb lists one record per CDR3 protein. This table has a few hundred thousand distinct CDR3 sequences, just over 45% appearing once. J lost 3 bases, V lost 3 bases, and 3 bases had no gene match. The CDR3 has 16 amino acids. CDR1 and CDR2 from the germline V gene are SGHTA and FQGTGA. If no ophthalmopathy progression occurred within 18 months, Graves' hyperthyroidism was stable. The hyperthyroidism was newly diagnosed and had lasted under 2 months; the patients were aged 18 to 65. Diagnosing involved the use of clinical symptoms, serum thyroxine and TRAb, thyroid ultrasound and orbital computed tomography.

Sequenced input: peripheral blood or thyroid tissue (not recorded which). The rearrangement uses TRBV7-3 and TRBJ2-5; 14 bases are a match to TRBD2. The receptor comes from a woman aged 18 to 35 with Graves' hyperthyroidism. DNA for the CDR3: TGTGCCAGCAGCTTGTTGGGACTAGCGGGAGAAGAGACCCAGTACTTC. Its translation is CASSLLGLAGEETQYF. The full variable domain, completed using reference TRBV7-3 and TRBJ2-5, is GAGVSQTPSNKVTEKGKYVELRCDPISGHTALYWYRQSLGQGPEFLIYFQGTGAADDSGLPNDRFFAVRPEGSVSTLKIQRTERGDSAVYLCASSLLGLAGEETQYFGPGTRLLVL.